This T cell receptor beta chain was profiled in a study of neurological immune-mediated disorders. Study summary: Of the 35 or so patients with multiple sclerosis, about 31 had relapsing-remitting MS, whereas the remaining 3 had secondary progressive MS.

MiXCR was run by TCRdb on the 5' RACE reads, yielding one entry per CDR3 protein. The sample has under 70,000 distinct CDR3 sequences, roughly 5% seen once. Between the trimmed V and J ends, which lost 3 bases and 3 bases, there was a span of 9 bases. CDR1 and CDR2 from the germline V gene are SNHLY and FYNNEI. This CDR3 is built from 14 residues. The TCR comes from a woman aged 25 to 39 with multiple sclerosis. Sequencing used PBMCs. This chain joins TRBV2 and TRBJ1-5; weak D call: TRBD1 (5 bases). This CDR3 reads CASSDYGANQPQHF. As DNA, the CDR3 is TGTGCCAGCAGTGATTACGGGGCCAATCAGCCCCAGCATTTT.